The 25 T cell receptor beta chains reported below all come from one sample, sequenced in a study of T cells in Graves' hyperthyroidism and ophthalmopathy. Regions amplified from RNA transcripts were the TCR beta CDR3 regions. The HTBI primer set was used in a first-round RT-PCR of the TCR CDR3. A single record per CDR3 protein comes from TCRdb applying MiXCR to the multiplex PCR reads. The sample carries 130,000 to 150,000 distinct CDR3 sequences, roughly 23% recorded once. Sequences were obtained from blood. The source is a woman in her forties or fifties with Graves' hyperthyroidism that later progressed to Graves' ophthalmopathy.

V usage is TRBV14 and J usage is TRBJ2-1, with 7 positions matching TRBD1. Losses at the gene ends were 3 bases for V and 0 bases for J; bases not matched to a gene: 2. CDR1 and CDR2 (germline): SGHDN, FVKESK. CDR3 length equals 15 residues. The CDR3 region has the DNA TGTGCCAGCAGCCAGACAGGGAGCTCCTACAATGAGCAGTTCTTC. Protein product: CASSQTGSSYNEQFF.

As regards this clonotype: This could be a read error, since a much larger clone is one nucleotide away. The chain employs TRBV20-1 and TRBJ2-1; 8 nucleotides agree with TRBD2. This CDR3 comprises 16 residues. CDR1 and CDR2 (germline): DFQATT, SNEGSKA (reference sequence). With V trimmed by 4 bases and J by 8 bases, 16 bases remained unmatched. The CDR3 is CSATFRAGGIGDEQFF. The CDR3 DNA reads as TGCAGTGCTACTTTTCGGGCGGGAGGAATCGGAGATGAGCAGTTCTTC.

This clonotype has ten or more counts. V and J are TRBV2 and TRBJ1-5; TRBD1 aligns across 9 bases. CDR3 length: 14 residues. Trimming took 7 bases from V and 7 from J; bases not matched to a gene: 8. Germline V gene data show CDR1 as SNHLY and CDR2 as FYNNEI. This chain's CDR3 is CASTVGQGEQPQHF. In DNA, the CDR3 is TGTGCCAGCACTGTGGGACAGGGAGAACAGCCCCAGCATTTT.

This clonotype was found many times. This chain uses TRBV20-1 with TRBJ1-2; TRBD1 might be the D (5 bases). CDR1 is DFQATT, CDR2 SNEGSKA, per germline (reference sequence). This CDR3 is built from 15 residues. Trimming cost V 3 bases and J 7 bases, with 21 bases left between them. CDR3 sequence (DNA): TGCAGTGCTAGTCAAAAAGGGGCCCGCGCCAGTGGCTACACCTTC. Its translation is CSASQKGARASGYTF.

The chain has TRBV10-1 and TRBJ2-6; D is possibly TRBD2 (5 bases). The ends were cut back, 4 bases at V and 1 base at J, with 8 bases in the middle. Germline-derived CDR1 and CDR2 are WNHNN and SYGVQD (reference sequence). CDR3 length: 15 residues. CDR3 coding DNA: TGCGCCAGCAGTGCCGGACTGTCTGGGGCCAACGTCCTGACTTTC. It codes for CASSAGLSGANVLTF.

The gene calls are TRBV6-2 or TRBV6-3 and TRBJ2-1; D remains ambiguous. The CDR3 is 12 amino acids. The V gene lost 5 bases and the J gene lost 8 bases, with 10 bases spanning the gap. Germline V gene lookup returns CDR1 MNHEY and CDR2 SVGEGT. CDR3 sequence reads: CASSKTDHEQFF. The CDR3, as DNA: TGTGCCAGCAGTAAAACCGACCATGAGCAGTTCTTC.

This clonotype has only a few counts. This rearrangement joins TRBV6-1 to TRBJ2-1, with D possibly TRBD2 on 5 matching bases. V lost 11 bases, J lost 10 bases, and 12 bases lay in between. The germline CDR1 and CDR2 sequences are MNHNS and SASEGT. This CDR3 comprises 10 residues. The CDR3 loop is CAARVREQFF. DNA of the CDR3: TGTGCCGCGCGGGTTCGAGAGCAGTTCTTC.

This clonotype was observed at least ten times. This chain connects TRBV27 to TRBJ2-7; 12 positions agree with TRBD2. There are 15 residues in the CDR3. Trimming cost V 7 bases and J 0 bases; bases outside gene matches: 4. From germline, CDR1 is MNHEY and CDR2 SMNVEV (reference sequence). The CDR3 loop reads CASTRTSGISYEQYF. The CDR3 DNA sequence: TGTGCCAGCACCCGGACTAGCGGGATCTCCTACGAGCAGTACTTC.

The chain carries TRBV20-1 and TRBJ2-7; 12 bases align to TRBD2. The CDR3 consists of 16 residues. The germline V gene encodes CDR1 DFQATT and CDR2 SNEGSKA (reference sequence). J gave up 0 bases and V 6 bases, and 9 bases lay outside the gene matches. The CDR3 coding sequence is TGCAGTGCGATGGGGACTAGCGGGTTAAGCTCCTACGAGCAGTACTTC. Its protein product is CSAMGTSGLSSYEQYF.

This clonotype was seen many times. The J gene is TRBJ2-1, the V gene TRBV6-1, with D perhaps matching TRBD2 (7 bases). V was shortened by 4 bases and J by 7 bases, with 14 bases between the two germline ends. Germline loops: CDR1 MNHNS, CDR2 SASEGT. This CDR3 is built from 14 residues. DNA for the CDR3: TGTGCCAGCAGTGTGGGGGCTAGCGGTAATGAGCAGTTCTTC. As protein: CASSVGASGNEQFF.

This clonotype was counted at least ten times. The chain is built from TRBV3-1 and TRBJ2-7, with a tentative D call TRBD2 (5 bases). There are 14 residues in the CDR3. CDR1 LGHDT and CDR2 YNNKEL come from the germline V gene (reference sequence). V gave up 3 bases and J gave up 1 base, with 10 bases separating them. The CDR3: CASSQRAASYEQYF. The CDR3 region has the DNA TGTGCCAGCAGCCAGAGGGCAGCTTCCTACGAGCAGTACTTC.

This clonotype was recorded at least ten times. The J gene is TRBJ2-7, the V gene TRBV20-1, with TRBD1 identical over 9 bases. The germline V gene has CDR1 DFQATT and CDR2 SNEGSKA (reference sequence). The CDR3 consists of 15 residues. V lost 5 bases to trimming and J lost 4 bases; unmatched junction nucleotides: 12. CDR3 bases: TGCAGTGCTGCCGGGACAGGGTCGATTCTTTACGAGCAGTACTTC. Residues: CSAAGTGSILYEQYF.

This clonotype was seen at least ten times. The rearrangement links TRBV28 to TRBJ2-7; D gene ambiguous. Trimming removed 1 base at V and 3 bases at J, with 7 bases between. Looked up from germline, CDR1 is MDHEN and CDR2 is SYDVKM. The CDR3 sequence is 13 residues long. The CDR3 reads CASSLSPSYEQYF. CDR3 DNA sequence: TGTGCCAGCAGTTTATCCCCTAGCTACGAGCAGTACTTC.

This sequence joins TRBV5-6 and TRBJ1-1; no clear D. This CDR3 is 15 amino acids long. Germline-derived CDR1 and CDR2 are SGHDT and YYEEEE. Deletions cut 4 bases from V and 3 bases from J, with 16 bases between. The chain's CDR3 is CASSPSPGRDTEAFF. DNA of the CDR3: TGTGCCAGCAGCCCGTCGCCGGGTCGGGACACTGAAGCTTTCTTT.

This clonotype has ten or more counts. The V and J genes are TRBV27 and TRBJ2-7; the D gene could be TRBD1 or TRBD2 (5 bases each). Germline CDR1 is MNHEY and CDR2 is SMNVEV (reference sequence). V was cut by 8 bases and J by 4 bases, with 15 bases left in between. The CDR3 has 13 residues. CDR3 nucleotide sequence: TGTGCCAGCTGGGGGACGGCTAAGTACGAGCAGTACTTC. Translating it yields CASWGTAKYEQYF.

This rearrangement joins TRBV29-1 to TRBJ1-5, with a possible D match to TRBD1 (5 bases). This CDR3 is 12 amino acids long. With 4 bases removed from V and 4 bases from J, the gap between germline ends came to 8 bases. Looked up from germline, CDR1 is SQVTM and CDR2 is ANQGSEA. CDR3 region: CSVAEGNQPQHF. The CDR3 nucleotides read TGCAGCGTTGCGGAGGGGAATCAGCCCCAGCATTTT.

This clonotype was seen more than once but under ten times. J is TRBJ2-2 and V is TRBV12-3 or TRBV12-4; tentatively, D is TRBD1 (5 bases). Trimming cost V 6 bases and J 3 bases, with 14 bases left between them. CDR3 length: 15 amino acids. CDR3 protein: CASRLWGLDTGELFF. The CDR3 DNA is TGTGCCAGCAGATTGTGGGGCCTCGACACCGGGGAGCTGTTTTTT.

In its sample, this clonotype was seen many times. The rearrangement links TRBV3-1 to TRBJ1-1; D uncertain. V lost 2 bases to trimming and J lost 1 base, with 8 bases between them. The CDR3 extends over 14 amino acids. CDR1 and CDR2 (germline): LGHDT, YNNKEL (reference sequence). In DNA, the CDR3 is TGTGCCAGCAGCCAACATAGACAGAACACTGAAGCTTTCTTT. Translating gives CASSQHRQNTEAFF.

This clonotype was detected only a few times. The chain combines TRBV28 with TRBJ2-7, with 8 bases fitting TRBD2. This CDR3 region has 15 residues. Germline lookup yields CDR1 MDHEN and CDR2 SYDVKM. Trimming removed 6 bases from V and 0 bases from J; junction bases left unmatched: 7. The CDR3 loop reads CASSRGGGDSYEQYF. The CDR3, as DNA: TGTGCCAGCAGCCGGGGGGGGGGGGACTCCTACGAGCAGTACTTC.

This clonotype appeared many times. This chain connects TRBV3-1 to TRBJ1-1, with D unclear. Deletions cut 0 bases from V and 7 bases from J, with 12 bases between. Germline CDR1 and CDR2: LGHDT and YNNKEL (reference sequence). This CDR3 has 14 residues. The CDR3 sequence is CASSQDFQAGEAFF. CDR3 coding DNA: TGTGCCAGCAGCCAAGACTTCCAGGCCGGTGAAGCTTTCTTT.

There are many counts of this clonotype. The chain couples TRBV5-1 to TRBJ2-7; D uncertain. The germline CDR1 and CDR2 sequences are SGHRS and YFSETQ. The V end lost 1 base, the J end lost 0 bases, and 8 bases lay between the germline ends. The CDR3 consists of 14 residues. The CDR3 loop is CASSLSGTSYEQYF. The CDR3 nucleotides are TGCGCCAGCAGCTTGTCAGGTACCTCCTACGAGCAGTACTTC.

This clonotype was detected ten times or more. The chain couples TRBV18 to TRBJ2-3; D unresolved. V gave up 3 bases and J gave up 0 bases, with 19 bases separating them. The CDR3 runs to 18 residues. Germline V gives CDR1 KGHSH, CDR2 LQKENI. The CDR3 reads CASSPRRSAVASTDTQYF. The CDR3 nucleotides are TGTGCCAGCTCACCCCGGCGAAGCGCGGTTGCTAGCACAGATACGCAGTATTTT.

This clonotype was detected ten times or more. This sequence joins TRBV12-3 or TRBV12-4 and TRBJ2-2, with D unclear. This CDR3 is built from 16 residues. Trimming removed 4 bases at V and 6 bases at J, with 18 bases between. The CDR3 DNA is TGTGCCAGCAGTTGGGCTACTCCCGTAAAGGCCGGGGAGCTGTTTTTT. Protein: CASSWATPVKAGELFF.

This clonotype showed up many times. The rearrangement joins TRBV7-2 to TRBJ2-1; D gene unclear. V lost 5 bases to trimming and J lost 0 bases, with 11 bases between them. The CDR3 is 15 residues long. Germline CDR1 is SGHTA and CDR2 is FQGNSA. Written as DNA, the CDR3 is TGTGCCAGCAGCCCCCTGCCGGCCTCCTACAATGAGCAGTTCTTC. It codes for CASSPLPASYNEQFF.

The chain joins TRBV19 to TRBJ1-5, with TRBD1 matching over 9 bases. The J segment lost 3 bases and the V segment lost 9 bases, leaving 6 bases of the junction unmatched. In germline, CDR1 is LNHDA, CDR2 SQIVND (reference sequence). There are 14 residues in the CDR3. CDR3 DNA: TGTGCCAGCGGGACAGGGAGGGACAATCAGCCCCAGCATTTT. Amino acid sequence: CASGTGRDNQPQHF.